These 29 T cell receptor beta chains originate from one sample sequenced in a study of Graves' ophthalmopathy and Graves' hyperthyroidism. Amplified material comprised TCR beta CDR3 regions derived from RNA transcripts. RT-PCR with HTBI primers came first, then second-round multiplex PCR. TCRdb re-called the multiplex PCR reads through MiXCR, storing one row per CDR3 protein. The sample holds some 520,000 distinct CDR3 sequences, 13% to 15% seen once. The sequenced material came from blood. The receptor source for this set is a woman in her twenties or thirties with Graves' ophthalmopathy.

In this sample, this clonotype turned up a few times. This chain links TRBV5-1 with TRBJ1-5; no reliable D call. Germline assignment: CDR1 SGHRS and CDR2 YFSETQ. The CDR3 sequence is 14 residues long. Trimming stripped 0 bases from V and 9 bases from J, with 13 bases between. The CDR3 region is CASSLDRTARPQHF. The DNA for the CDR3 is TGCGCCAGCAGCTTGGATAGGACGGCCCGGCCCCAGCATTTT.

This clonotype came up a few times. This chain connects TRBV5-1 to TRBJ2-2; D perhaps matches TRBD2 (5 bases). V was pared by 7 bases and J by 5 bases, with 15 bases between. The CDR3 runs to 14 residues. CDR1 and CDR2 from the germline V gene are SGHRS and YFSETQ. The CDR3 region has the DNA TGCGCCAGCTCGGAGGTGGATGAGACCGGGGAGCTGTTTTTT. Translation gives CASSEVDETGELFF.

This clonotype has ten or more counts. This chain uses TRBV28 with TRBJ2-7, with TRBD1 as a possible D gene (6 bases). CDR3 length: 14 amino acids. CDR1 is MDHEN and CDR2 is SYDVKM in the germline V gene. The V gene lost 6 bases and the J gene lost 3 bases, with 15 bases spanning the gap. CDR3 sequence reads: CASRPRQAGYEQYF. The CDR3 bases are TGTGCCAGCAGACCCCGACAGGCAGGCTACGAGCAGTACTTC.

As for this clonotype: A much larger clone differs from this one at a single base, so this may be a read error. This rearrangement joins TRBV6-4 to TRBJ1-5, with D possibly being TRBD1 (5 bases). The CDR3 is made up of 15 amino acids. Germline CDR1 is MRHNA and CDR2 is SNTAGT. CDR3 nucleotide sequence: TGTGCCAGCTGTGAATGGACATATAGCAATCAGCCCCAGCATTTT. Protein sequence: CASCEWTYSNQPQHF.

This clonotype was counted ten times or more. DNA of the CDR3: TGCGCCAGCAGCCAGCTAGAATCCTACGAGCAGTACTTC. As protein: CASSQLESYEQYF. V gene TRBV4-1 combines with J gene TRBJ2-7, with D unclear. The CDR3 covers 13 residues. The V end was cut by 3 bases, the J end by 1 base, with 7 bases between. Germline V lookup: CDR1 MGHRA, CDR2 YSYEKL.

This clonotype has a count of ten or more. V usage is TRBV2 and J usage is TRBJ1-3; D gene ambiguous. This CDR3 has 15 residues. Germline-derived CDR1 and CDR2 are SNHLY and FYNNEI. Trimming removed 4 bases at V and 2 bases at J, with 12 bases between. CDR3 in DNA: TGTGCCAGCAGTGTTCTAGTCGGGGCTGGAAACACCATATATTTT. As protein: CASSVLVGAGNTIYF.

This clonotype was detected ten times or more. This CDR3 reads CASSPQQGPEQYF. CDR3 bases: TGTGCCAGCAGCCCTCAGCAGGGTCCCGAGCAGTACTTC. This chain joins TRBV7-9 and TRBJ2-7, with D maybe TRBD1 (5 bases). The CDR3 sequence is 13 residues long. The V end lost 5 bases, the J end lost 6 bases, and 14 bases lay between the germline ends. From germline, CDR1 is SEHNR and CDR2 FQNEAQ (reference sequence).

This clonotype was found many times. In nucleotides, the CDR3 is TGTGCCAGCAGCCAGAGGGGTCAGGGCCCCTTCTATCAGCCCCAGCATTTT. Translation: CASSQRGQGPFYQPQHF. The chain carries TRBV11-2 and TRBJ1-5; TRBD1 is a possible D gene (5 bases). V was clipped by 5 bases and J by 5 bases, with 22 bases between them. The CDR3 runs 17 residues. CDR1 and CDR2 from the germline V gene are SGHAT and FQNNGV.

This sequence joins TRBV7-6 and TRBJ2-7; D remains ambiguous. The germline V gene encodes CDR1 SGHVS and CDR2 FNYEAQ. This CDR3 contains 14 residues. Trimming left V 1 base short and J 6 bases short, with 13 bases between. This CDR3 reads CASSLDSTSFEQYF. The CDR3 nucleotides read TGTGCCAGCAGCTTAGACTCCACATCTTTCGAGCAGTACTTC.

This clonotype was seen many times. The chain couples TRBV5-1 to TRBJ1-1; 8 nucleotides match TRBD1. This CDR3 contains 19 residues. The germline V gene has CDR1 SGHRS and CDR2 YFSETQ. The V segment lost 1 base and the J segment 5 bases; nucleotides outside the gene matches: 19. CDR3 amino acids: CASSLYPRQGTLGGTEAFF. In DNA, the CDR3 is TGCGCCAGCAGCTTGTATCCCCGACAGGGGACTCTTGGGGGGACTGAAGCTTTCTTT. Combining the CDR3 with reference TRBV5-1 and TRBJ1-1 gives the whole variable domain KAGVTQTPRYLIKTRGQQVTLSCSPISGHRSVSWYQQTPGQGLQFLFEYFSETQRNKGNFPGRFSGRQFSNSRSEMNVSTLELGDSALYLCASSLYPRQGTLGGTEAFFGQGTRLTVV.

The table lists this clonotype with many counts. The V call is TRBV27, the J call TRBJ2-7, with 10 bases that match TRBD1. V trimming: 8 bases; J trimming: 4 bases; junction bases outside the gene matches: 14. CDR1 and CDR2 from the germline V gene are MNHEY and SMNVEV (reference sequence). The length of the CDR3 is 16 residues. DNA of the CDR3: TGTGCCAGCTACCCCCGGGGCCGGGACAGGGGTTACGAGCAGTACTTC. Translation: CASYPRGRDRGYEQYF.

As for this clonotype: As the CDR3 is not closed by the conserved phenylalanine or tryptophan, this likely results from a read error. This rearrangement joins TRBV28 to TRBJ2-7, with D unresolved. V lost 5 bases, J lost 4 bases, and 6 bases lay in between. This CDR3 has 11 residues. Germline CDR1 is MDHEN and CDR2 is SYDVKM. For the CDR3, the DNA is TGTGCCAGCAGTGCCACATACGAGCAGTACTAC. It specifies CASSATYEQYY.

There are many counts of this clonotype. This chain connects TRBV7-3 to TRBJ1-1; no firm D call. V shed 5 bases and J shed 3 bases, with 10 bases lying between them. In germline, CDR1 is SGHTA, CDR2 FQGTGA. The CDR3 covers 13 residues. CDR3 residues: CASSRNAHTEAFF. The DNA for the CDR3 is TGTGCCAGCAGCCGGAACGCCCACACTGAAGCTTTCTTT.

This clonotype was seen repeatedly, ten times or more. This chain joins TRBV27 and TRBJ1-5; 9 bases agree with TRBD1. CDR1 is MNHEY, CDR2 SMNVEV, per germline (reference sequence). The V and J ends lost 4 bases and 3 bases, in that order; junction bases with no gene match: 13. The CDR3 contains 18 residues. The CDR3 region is CASSSGQGREPNNQPQHF. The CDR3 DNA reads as TGTGCCAGCAGTTCTGGACAGGGGAGGGAACCTAACAATCAGCCCCAGCATTTT.

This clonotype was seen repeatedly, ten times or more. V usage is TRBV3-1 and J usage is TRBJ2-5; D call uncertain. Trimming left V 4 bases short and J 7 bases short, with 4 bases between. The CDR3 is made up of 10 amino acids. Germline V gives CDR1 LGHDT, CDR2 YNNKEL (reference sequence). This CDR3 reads CASSRGTQYF. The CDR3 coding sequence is TGTGCCAGCAGCCGGGGGACCCAGTACTTC.

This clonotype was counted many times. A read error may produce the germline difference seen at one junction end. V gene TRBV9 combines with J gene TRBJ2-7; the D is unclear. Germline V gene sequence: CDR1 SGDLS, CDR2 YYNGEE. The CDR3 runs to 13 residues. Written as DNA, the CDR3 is TGTGCCAGCAGCGTACTAGGCTCCGACGAGCAGTACTTC. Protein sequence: CASSVLGSDEQYF.

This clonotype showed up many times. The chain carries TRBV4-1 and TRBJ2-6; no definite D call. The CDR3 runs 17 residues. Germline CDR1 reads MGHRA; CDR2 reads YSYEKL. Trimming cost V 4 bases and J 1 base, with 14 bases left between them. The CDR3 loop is CASSPGRQTSGANVLTF. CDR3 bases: TGCGCCAGCAGCCCTGGACGGCAGACGTCTGGGGCCAACGTCCTGACTTTC.

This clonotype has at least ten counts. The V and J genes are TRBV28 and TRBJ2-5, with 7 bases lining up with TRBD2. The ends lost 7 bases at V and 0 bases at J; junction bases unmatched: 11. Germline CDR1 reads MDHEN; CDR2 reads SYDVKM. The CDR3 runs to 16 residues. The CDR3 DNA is TGTGCCAGCAACCCAACGGGAGGCCACTACCAAGAGACCCAGTACTTC. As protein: CASNPTGGHYQETQYF.

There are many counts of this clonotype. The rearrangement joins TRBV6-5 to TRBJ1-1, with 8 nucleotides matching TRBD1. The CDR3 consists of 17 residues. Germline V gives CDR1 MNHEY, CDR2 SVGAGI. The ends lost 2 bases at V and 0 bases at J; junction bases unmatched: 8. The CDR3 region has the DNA TGTGCCAGCAGTTACGGGGGGGACAGGAGGATGAACACTGAAGCTTTCTTT. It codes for CASSYGGDRRMNTEAFF.

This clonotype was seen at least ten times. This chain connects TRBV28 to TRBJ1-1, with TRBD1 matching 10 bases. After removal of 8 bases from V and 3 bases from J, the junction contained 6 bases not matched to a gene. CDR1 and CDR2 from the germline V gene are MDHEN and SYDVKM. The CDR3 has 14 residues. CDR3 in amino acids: CASLSGTGDTEAFF. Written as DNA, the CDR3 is TGTGCCAGCCTCTCCGGGACAGGGGACACTGAAGCTTTCTTT. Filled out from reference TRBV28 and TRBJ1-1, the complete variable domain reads DVKVTQSSRYLVKRTGEKVFLECVQDMDHENMFWYRQDPGLGLRLIYFSYDVKMKEKGDIPEGYSVSREKKERFSLILESASTNQTSMYLCASLSGTGDTEAFFGQGTRLTVV.

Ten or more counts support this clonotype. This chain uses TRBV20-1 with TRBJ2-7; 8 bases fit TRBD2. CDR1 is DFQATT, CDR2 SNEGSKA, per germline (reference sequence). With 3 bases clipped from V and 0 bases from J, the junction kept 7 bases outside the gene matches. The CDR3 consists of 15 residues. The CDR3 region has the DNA TGCAGTGCTAGCCTTGCGGGAGGTTCCTCCTACGAGCAGTACTTC. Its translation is CSASLAGGSSYEQYF.

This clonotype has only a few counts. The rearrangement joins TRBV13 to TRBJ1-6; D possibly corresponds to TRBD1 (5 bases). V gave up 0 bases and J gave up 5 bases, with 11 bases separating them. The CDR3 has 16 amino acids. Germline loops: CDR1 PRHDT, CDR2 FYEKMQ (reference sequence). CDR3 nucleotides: TGTGCCAGCAGCTTAGGGGCAGGGCTCCATAATTCACCCCTCCACTTT. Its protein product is CASSLGAGLHNSPLHF.

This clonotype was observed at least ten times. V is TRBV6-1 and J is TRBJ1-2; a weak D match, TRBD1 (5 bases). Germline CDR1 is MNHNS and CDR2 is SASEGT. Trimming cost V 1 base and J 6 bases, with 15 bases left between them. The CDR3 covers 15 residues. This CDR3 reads CASSEGEGAAHGYTF. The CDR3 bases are TGTGCCAGCAGTGAAGGTGAAGGGGCCGCCCATGGCTACACCTTC.

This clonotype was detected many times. CDR3: CASSFASGRTGADTQYF. In nucleotides, the CDR3 is TGTGCCAGCAGTTTTGCTAGCGGGAGAACGGGAGCAGATACGCAGTATTTT. This chain uses TRBV28 with TRBJ2-3; the match to TRBD2 covers 10 bases. CDR3 length: 17 amino acids. CDR1 and CDR2 (germline): MDHEN, SYDVKM. After removal of 3 bases from V and 4 bases from J, the junction contained 10 bases not matched to a gene.

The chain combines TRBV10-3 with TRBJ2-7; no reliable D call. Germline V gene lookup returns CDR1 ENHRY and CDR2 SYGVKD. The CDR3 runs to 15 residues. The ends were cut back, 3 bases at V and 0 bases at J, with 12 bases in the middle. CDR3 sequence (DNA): TGTGCCATCAGTGACTATAACCGAGACTCCTACGAGCAGTACTTC. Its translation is CAISDYNRDSYEQYF.

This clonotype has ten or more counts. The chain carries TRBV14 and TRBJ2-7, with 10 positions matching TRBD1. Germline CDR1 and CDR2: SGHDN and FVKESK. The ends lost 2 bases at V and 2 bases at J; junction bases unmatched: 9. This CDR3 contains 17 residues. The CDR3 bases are TGTGCCAGCAGCCAAAGGGACAGGGGAAGGGGTACCTACGAGCAGTACTTC. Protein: CASSQRDRGRGTYEQYF.

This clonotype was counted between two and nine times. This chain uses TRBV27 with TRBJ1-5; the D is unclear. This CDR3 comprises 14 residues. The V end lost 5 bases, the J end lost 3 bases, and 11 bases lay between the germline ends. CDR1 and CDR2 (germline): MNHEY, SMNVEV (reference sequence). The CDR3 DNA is TGTGCCAGCAGTCCGGTACAGTTCAATCAGCCCCAGCATTTT. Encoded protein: CASSPVQFNQPQHF.

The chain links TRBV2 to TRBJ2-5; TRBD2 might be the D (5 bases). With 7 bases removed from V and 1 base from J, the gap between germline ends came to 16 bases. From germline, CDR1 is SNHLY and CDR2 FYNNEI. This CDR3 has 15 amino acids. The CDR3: CASTRESGPQETQYF. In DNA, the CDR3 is TGTGCCAGCACTAGGGAGAGCGGCCCCCAAGAGACCCAGTACTTC.

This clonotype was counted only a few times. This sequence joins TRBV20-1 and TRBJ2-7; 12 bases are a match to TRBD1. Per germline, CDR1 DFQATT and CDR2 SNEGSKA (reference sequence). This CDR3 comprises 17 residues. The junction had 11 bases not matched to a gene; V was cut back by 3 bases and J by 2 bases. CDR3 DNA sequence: TGCAGTGCTAGTTTGGGACAGGGGGCTGGCGGGACCTACGAGCAGTACTTC. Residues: CSASLGQGAGGTYEQYF.